These 32 T cell receptor beta chains were sequenced from one sample in a study of metastatic and nonmetastatic thyroid tumors. TCRdb re-called the PCR reads through MiXCR. The sample carries about 59,000 clones, just under 30% recorded once. Not a single patient had been given any form of treatment at any point before undergoing thyroid surgery. The sequenced sample was blood. Receptors were obtained from a female donor with papillary thyroid cancer or a benign thyroid nodule (not recorded which). Some clones in this sample may be carry-over from other donors' samples.

This clone was detected only a few times. The chain combines TRBV27 with TRBJ2-1; 14 bases agree with TRBD2. CDR1 is MNHEY and CDR2 is SMNVEV in the germline V gene (reference sequence). The CDR3 has 16 amino acids. V was clipped by 6 bases and J by 8 bases; unmatched bases: 9. The DNA for the CDR3 is TGTGCCAGCAGCCAGAGACTAGCGGGAGGGACCGATGAGCAGTTCTTC. Translating it yields CASSQRLAGGTDEQFF.

V gene TRBV6-1 combines with J gene TRBJ1-2; the D gene is possibly TRBD1 (5 bases). This CDR3 region has 12 residues. Germline V gene sequence: CDR1 MNHNS, CDR2 SASEGT. The V end lost 11 bases, the J end lost 6 bases, and 16 bases lay between the germline ends. This CDR3 is CAGDDIGNGYTF. CDR3 DNA: TGTGCCGGGGACGATATCGGGAATGGCTACACCTTC.

The chain links TRBV4-3 to TRBJ1-1; D is perhaps TRBD1 (5 bases). The germline V gene encodes CDR1 LGHNA and CDR2 YSLEER. V was clipped by 4 bases and J by 0 bases, with 12 bases between them. CDR3 length equals 15 residues. CDR3 bases: TGCGCCAGCAGCCCCCGGCAGGGATTGAACACTGAAGCTTTCTTT. Encoded protein: CASSPRQGLNTEAFF.

V usage is TRBV4-1 and J usage is TRBJ2-3; TRBD2 aligns across 15 bases. The CDR3 runs to 19 residues. From germline, CDR1 is MGHRA and CDR2 YSYEKL. V shed 2 bases and J 3 bases; nucleotides not matched to a gene: 9. In DNA, the CDR3 is TGCGCCAGCAGCCAAAAATATTGGGGGACTAGCGGGAGGACAGATACGCAGTATTTT. It encodes CASSQKYWGTSGRTDTQYF.

The chain employs TRBV28 and TRBJ2-7, with 7 bases fitting TRBD1. With 3 bases clipped from V and 2 bases from J, the junction kept 7 bases outside the gene matches. Per the germline V gene, CDR1 is MDHEN and CDR2 is SYDVKM. This CDR3 has 15 residues. Written as DNA, the CDR3 is TGTGCCAGCAGTTTGAGACTCGGACAGGCCTACGAGCAGTACTTC. As protein: CASSLRLGQAYEQYF. The complete variable domain, with remaining parts taken from reference TRBV28 and TRBJ2-7, reads DVKVTQSSRYLVKRTGEKVFLECVQDMDHENMFWYRQDPGLGLRLIYFSYDVKMKEKGDIPEGYSVSREKKERFSLILESASTNQTSMYLCASSLRLGQAYEQYFGPGTRLTVT.

The genes are TRBV6-1 and TRBJ2-7, with D possibly TRBD1 on 6 matching bases. Trimming left V 4 bases short and J 1 base short, with 8 bases between. This CDR3 contains 13 residues. Germline V gene sequence: CDR1 MNHNS, CDR2 SASEGT. The CDR3 DNA reads as TGTGCCAGCAGTGGCAGGGGTTCCTACGAGCAGTACTTC. Protein sequence: CASSGRGSYEQYF.

The V and J genes are TRBV5-1 and TRBJ1-6, with D maybe TRBD1 (6 bases). From germline, CDR1 is SGHRS and CDR2 YFSETQ. The ends were cut back, 2 bases at V and 8 bases at J, with 11 bases in the middle. CDR3 length: 14 residues. The chain's CDR3 is CASSFRGIDSPLHF. The CDR3 DNA is TGCGCCAGCAGCTTCAGGGGAATAGATTCACCCCTCCACTTT.

The chain has TRBV20-1 and TRBJ2-7; 8 nucleotides line up with TRBD2. Germline lookup yields CDR1 DFQATT and CDR2 SNEGSKA (reference sequence). The J segment lost 4 bases and the V segment lost 1 base, leaving 12 bases of the junction unmatched. The CDR3 consists of 16 residues. Here the CDR3 reads CSARGFETSGAYEQYF. As DNA, the CDR3 is TGCAGTGCTAGAGGTTTCGAAACTAGCGGAGCTTACGAGCAGTACTTC.

The chain employs TRBV25-1 and TRBJ2-7, with TRBD2 as a possible D gene (5 bases). This CDR3 region has 12 residues. CDR1 and CDR2 from the germline V gene are MGHDK and SYGVNS. Deletions cut 6 bases from V and 3 bases from J, with 9 bases between. Written as DNA, the CDR3 is TGTGCCAGCAGGGGAGTAGGCTACGAGCAGTACTTC. This gives the protein CASRGVGYEQYF.

Comment on this clone: In the same sample, other DNA sequences code for this CDR3. This rearrangement joins TRBV20-1 to TRBJ2-2; D not certain. CDR3 length: 14 residues. Trimming took 1 base from V and 0 from J, leaving 6 bases between them. The germline CDR1 and CDR2 sequences are DFQATT and SNEGSKA (reference sequence). Written as DNA, the CDR3 is TGCAGTGCTAGAGGTGTCTCGAACACCGGGGAGCTGTTTTTT. Amino acids: CSARGVSNTGELFF.

The chain uses TRBV18 and TRBJ1-2; TRBD1 aligns across 7 bases. Germline trimming cut 4 bases from V and 3 bases from J; bases unmatched to any gene: 5. The CDR3 is 14 residues long. CDR1 is KGHSH, CDR2 LQKENI, per germline. CDR3 in amino acids: CASSLTGVDYGYTF. CDR3 coding DNA: TGTGCCAGCTCACTCACAGGGGTGGACTATGGCTACACCTTC.

This clone came up many times. Its ends do not fully match the called genes, so a read error is possible. This rearrangement joins TRBV2 to TRBJ1-2; 8 bases are shared with TRBD1. The CDR3 has 16 amino acids. Germline V gene lookup returns CDR1 SNHLY and CDR2 FYNNEI. The CDR3 DNA reads TGTGCCAGCAGGGAAGGACAGGGTTCAATTGGGTATGGCTACACCTTC. Translating it yields CASREGQGSIGYGYTF.

The rearrangement joins TRBV11-2 to TRBJ2-3; 13 positions match TRBD2. The V gene's germline CDR1 is SGHAT and CDR2 FQNNGV. Trimming took 5 bases from V and 4 from J; bases not matched to a gene: 3. This CDR3 region has 15 residues. CDR3 sequence reads: CASSTGTSGADTQYF. The CDR3 nucleotides read TGTGCCAGCAGCACAGGGACTAGCGGGGCAGATACGCAGTATTTT.

This clone was picked up many times. V and J are TRBV5-1 and TRBJ2-1; 9 nucleotides line up with TRBD1. The J segment lost 10 bases and the V segment lost 2 bases, leaving 4 bases of the junction unmatched. Looked up from germline, CDR1 is SGHRS and CDR2 is YFSETQ. This CDR3 has 13 residues. DNA for the CDR3: TGCGCCAGCAGCTTACAGGGGGCTGGGGAGCAGTTCTTC. The encoded protein is CASSLQGAGEQFF.

This clone was observed a few times. The V call is TRBV6-1, the J call TRBJ2-2; D is undetermined. The CDR3 loop spans 12 amino acids. In germline, CDR1 is MNHNS, CDR2 SASEGT. V was shortened by 2 bases and J by 6 bases, with 4 bases between the two germline ends. CDR3 in DNA: TGTGCCAGCAGTGAATGGTCCGGGGAGCTGTTTTTT. Its translation is CASSEWSGELFF.

The chain has TRBV27 and TRBJ2-7, with no clear D. Germline V gives CDR1 MNHEY, CDR2 SMNVEV (reference sequence). Trimming left V 2 bases short and J 7 bases short, with 12 bases between. The CDR3 runs to 13 residues. This CDR3 is CASSLAGAREQYF. In DNA form, the CDR3 reads TGTGCCAGCAGTTTAGCAGGCGCCAGGGAGCAGTACTTC.

This clone occurred many times. The rearrangement joins TRBV28 to TRBJ1-2; D is ambiguous. Germline CDR1 and CDR2: MDHEN and SYDVKM. The CDR3 loop spans 11 amino acids. V was pared by 5 bases and J by 4 bases, with 5 bases between. The CDR3 bases are TGTGCCAGCAGTACGGTCTATGGCTACACCTTC. This translates into CASSTVYGYTF.

J is TRBJ2-1 and V is TRBV12-3 or TRBV12-4; 11 bases align to TRBD2. V lost 3 bases to trimming and J lost 7 bases; unmatched junction nucleotides: 2. The CDR3 is made up of 14 amino acids. The CDR3 is CASSLTSGINEQFF. The CDR3 coding sequence is TGTGCCAGCAGTTTGACTAGCGGGATAAATGAGCAGTTCTTC.

This clone has a handful of counts. The V gene is TRBV20-1, the J gene TRBJ2-1; perhaps TRBD1 as D (6 bases). Trimming stripped 4 bases from V and 6 bases from J, with 16 bases between. Germline V gene lookup returns CDR1 DFQATT and CDR2 SNEGSKA (reference sequence). CDR3 length: 14 amino acids. In nucleotides, the CDR3 is TGCAGTGCTATACGGGACAACGGTGGCAATGAGCAGTTCTTC. Its translation: CSAIRDNGGNEQFF.

This clone is medium-sized. The chain links TRBV6-2 or TRBV6-3 to TRBJ2-5, with D hard to call. Trimming took 1 base from V and 5 from J, leaving 8 bases between them. Germline loops: CDR1 MNHEY, CDR2 SVGEGT. The length of the CDR3 is 13 residues. DNA for the CDR3: TGTGCCAGCAGTTACTTGGGGAAGGAGACCCAGTACTTC. Residues: CASSYLGKETQYF.

This clone has only a few counts. This CDR3 is missing its conserved last phenylalanine or tryptophan, likely due to a read error. This chain links TRBV28 with TRBJ2-2, with 11 bases aligning to TRBD1. The trim removed 6 bases at V and 3 bases at J, leaving 6 bases unmatched. Per germline, CDR1 MDHEN and CDR2 SYDVKM. The CDR3 contains 16 residues. The DNA for the CDR3 is TGTGCCAGCAGGGTGGACAGGGGGCCGTACACCGGGGAGCTGTTTTCT. Translated: CASRVDRGPYTGELFS.

On this clone: A clone one base away is much larger, so this may be a read error. The sample has other DNA sequences that encode this CDR3 too. The V gene is TRBV2, the J gene TRBJ1-2; D possibly corresponds to TRBD1 (5 bases). Trimming shortened V by 2 bases and J by 5 bases, and 12 bases separated the two germline ends. CDR1 is SNHLY, CDR2 FYNNEI, per germline. The CDR3 loop spans 14 amino acids. CDR3 sequence reads: CASSERDGGYGYTF. The DNA of the CDR3 is TGTGCCAGCAGTGAACGGGACGGCGGATATGGCTACACCTTC.

The chain links TRBV20-1 to TRBJ2-1; 7 positions match TRBD2. The germline V gene encodes CDR1 DFQATT and CDR2 SNEGSKA (reference sequence). V trimming: 1 base; J trimming: 5 bases; junction bases outside the gene matches: 8. The CDR3 loop spans 15 amino acids. As DNA, the CDR3 is TGCAGTGCTAGAGCCCCACTAGCGCCGAACAATGAGCAGTTCTTC. Amino acid sequence: CSARAPLAPNNEQFF.

The chain recombines TRBV20-1 with TRBJ2-7; 8 bases are a match to TRBD2. V was pared by 1 base and J by 5 bases, with 10 bases of the junction left unmatched. The CDR3 has 15 residues. CDR1 and CDR2 from the germline V gene are DFQATT and SNEGSKA (reference sequence). In nucleotides, the CDR3 is TGCAGTGCTAGAGCCCGGGAAGCGGGAGTTCACGAGCAGTACTTC. Translated: CSARAREAGVHEQYF.

The chain recombines TRBV10-1 with TRBJ2-1; either TRBD1 or TRBD2 may fit D (6 bases each). This CDR3 has 20 residues. The V and J ends lost 0 bases and 4 bases respectively, with 25 bases between them. Germline CDR1 WNHNN, CDR2 SYGVQD (reference sequence). CDR3 DNA: TGCGCCAGCAGTGAGTCGGGGGGCGGGATGGCCCCACCACCATACAATGAGCAGTTCTTC. Protein product: CASSESGGGMAPPPYNEQFF.

This clone was seen a handful of times. The chain uses TRBV6-5 and TRBJ2-1; TRBD2 agrees at 14 bases. V dropped 6 bases and J dropped 2; count of bases not matched to a gene: 9. The CDR3 contains 18 residues. Per the germline V gene, CDR1 is MNHEY and CDR2 is SVGAGI. The chain's CDR3 is CASSRTGLAGDTYNEQFF. The CDR3 DNA sequence: TGTGCCAGCAGCCGGACGGGACTAGCGGGGGATACCTACAATGAGCAGTTCTTC.

This clone was found a few times. This chain joins TRBV24-1 and TRBJ1-6; no reliable D call. V lost 7 bases to trimming and J lost 7 bases, with 7 bases between them. CDR1 is KGHDR and CDR2 is SFDVKD in the germline V gene. This CDR3 has 12 amino acids. CDR3 in amino acids: CATSSGNSPLHF. CDR3 nucleotide sequence: TGTGCCACCAGCAGCGGGAATTCACCCCTCCACTTT.

Of note for this clone: Other DNA sequences within the sample encode an identical CDR3. J is TRBJ2-7 and V is TRBV7-9, with TRBD2 as a possible D gene (6 bases). The CDR3 contains 15 residues. Trimming removed 0 bases from V and 2 bases from J, with 11 bases in between. Germline values: CDR1 SEHNR, CDR2 FQNEAQ (reference sequence). Here the CDR3 reads CASSLAGGSTYEQYF. CDR3 nucleotide sequence: TGTGCCAGCAGCTTAGCAGGAGGGTCTACCTACGAGCAGTACTTC. The variable domain in full, completed from reference TRBV7-9 and TRBJ2-7, reads DTGVSQNPRHKITKRGQNVTFRCDPISEHNRLYWYRQTLGQGPEFLTYFQNEAQLEKSRLLSDRFSAERPKGSFSTLEIQRTEQGDSAMYLCASSLAGGSTYEQYFGPGTRLTVT.

The chain couples TRBV28 to TRBJ1-2; D is unresolved. The germline V gene has CDR1 MDHEN and CDR2 SYDVKM. This CDR3 comprises 13 residues. V was shortened by 6 bases and J by 4 bases, with 12 bases between the two germline ends. In nucleotides, the CDR3 is TGTGCCAGCAGCCCCCCAGCAACCTATGGCTACACCTTC. Translating gives CASSPPATYGYTF.

This clone was observed at least ten times. CDR3 sequence reads: CASSGVEQSTDTQYF. CDR3 nucleotides: TGTGCCAGCTCAGGGGTCGAGCAGAGCACAGATACGCAGTATTTT. The V gene is TRBV18, the J gene TRBJ2-3, with D unresolved. The germline CDR1 and CDR2 sequences are KGHSH and LQKENI. Trimming cost V 5 bases and J 0 bases, with 12 bases left between them. The CDR3 contains 15 residues.

This clone was picked up a small number of times. The rearrangement links TRBV6-1 to TRBJ1-5, with 7 bases identical to TRBD1. This CDR3 is built from 15 residues. CDR1 is MNHNS, CDR2 SASEGT, per germline. The V segment lost 7 bases and the J segment 1 base; nucleotides outside the gene matches: 7. The CDR3: CASKLTGWSNQPQHF. CDR3 nucleotides: TGTGCCAGCAAATTGACAGGGTGGAGCAATCAGCCCCAGCATTTT.

The chain combines TRBV6-2 or TRBV6-3 with TRBJ2-7; D may be TRBD1 (6 bases). CDR1 and CDR2 (germline): MNHEY, SVGEGT. The CDR3 totals 15 residues. The germline V and J ends were trimmed by 7 bases and 0 bases, with 16 bases remaining between them. CDR3 in amino acids: CASTQDRIFSYEQYF. The CDR3 bases are TGTGCCAGCACCCAGGACAGAATTTTCTCCTACGAGCAGTACTTC.